A single sample is the source of the 13 T cell receptor beta chains below, sequenced in a study of blood T cell repertoires in COVID-19. Measured with immunoSEQ multiplex PCR; TCRdb has only the in-frame clones, and not every one. Of about 190,000 clones in the sample, about 81% are singletons; the top ten hold 3.2%. Source material: PBMCs or T cells enriched from blood (not recorded which). All receptors come from a woman aged 25 to 39 who had recovered from COVID-19.

The chain employs TRBV28 and TRBJ1-1; a weak D match, TRBD1 (6 bases). The CDR3 contains 16 residues. Trimming removed 1 base at V and 4 bases at J, with 16 bases between. Germline CDR1 MDHEN, CDR2 SYDVKM. The CDR3 protein is CASSLLGEGGITEAFF. DNA of the CDR3: TGTGCCAGCAGTTTATTGGGGGAGGGGGGAATCACTGAAGCTTTCTTT.

A word on this clone: The same CDR3 arises from other DNA sequences in this sample as well. The J gene is TRBJ2-3, the V gene TRBV7-2; 7 bases fit TRBD2. Trimming cost V 0 bases and J 1 base; bases outside gene matches: 4. The CDR3 is 16 residues long. Germline CDR1 reads SGHTA; CDR2 reads FQGNSA. The CDR3 here is CASSLAVAGGTDTQYF. The CDR3 DNA reads as TGTGCCAGCAGCTTAGCAGTGGCGGGAGGCACAGATACGCAGTATTTT.

This clone was found a few times. This chain joins TRBV11-3 and TRBJ1-5; D may be TRBD1 (6 bases). This CDR3 has 15 amino acids. Germline V gives CDR1 SGHNT, CDR2 YENEEA. V lost 0 bases and J 1 base, leaving 7 bases between the germline ends. The DNA of the CDR3 is TGTGCCAGCAGCTTAGATACAGGGAGCAATCAGCCCCAGCATTTT. As protein: CASSLDTGSNQPQHF.

This chain joins TRBV2 and TRBJ2-2, with 7 bases that match TRBD1. V lost 8 bases and J lost 1; bases outside the gene matches: 4. CDR1 is SNHLY, CDR2 FYNNEI, per germline. The CDR3 contains 14 residues. This chain's CDR3 is CASRRDRNTGELFF. The CDR3, as DNA: TGTGCCAGCCGACGGGACAGGAACACCGGGGAGCTGTTTTTT.

The rearrangement joins TRBV11-3 to TRBJ2-6, with 7 bases lining up with TRBD1. Germline V gene sequence: CDR1 SGHNT, CDR2 YENEEA. The CDR3 is 20 amino acids. The V gene end was trimmed by 4 bases and the J gene end by 1 base; junction bases not matched to a gene: 16. CDR3 nucleotide sequence: TGTGCCAGCAGCTACTCGACAGGGTTTATGGGAGCGTCTGGGGCCAACGTCCTGACTTTC. Amino acids: CASSYSTGFMGASGANVLTF.

This chain links TRBV5-6 with TRBJ1-5; 8 positions agree with TRBD1. The CDR3 contains 15 residues. The germline V gene has CDR1 SGHDT and CDR2 YYEEEE. The V and J ends lost 3 bases and 3 bases, in that order; junction bases with no gene match: 5. The CDR3, as DNA: TGTGCCAGCAGCTGGGGACAGGACCCCAATCAGCCCCAGCATTTT. Translating it yields CASSWGQDPNQPQHF.

The count of this clone is one. The chain uses TRBV11-3 and TRBJ2-1; D is perhaps TRBD1 (6 bases). The germline V and J ends were trimmed by 1 base and 7 bases, with 14 bases remaining between them. The CDR3 runs 15 residues. Germline V gene data show CDR1 as SGHNT and CDR2 as YENEEA. CDR3 sequence reads: CASSLGAGVRNEQFF. Written as DNA, the CDR3 is TGTGCCAGCAGCTTAGGGGCAGGGGTGAGGAATGAGCAGTTCTTC.

The chain is built from TRBV5-5 and TRBJ2-2; D unclear. The germline V gene has CDR1 SGHKS and CDR2 YYEKEE (reference sequence). CDR3 length: 14 residues. Trimming cost V 5 bases and J 7 bases, with 15 bases left between them. DNA of the CDR3: TGTGCCAGCAGTTCGGGTGAACACATCGGGGAGCTGTTTTTT. Translation gives CASSSGEHIGELFF.

The rearrangement joins TRBV6-2 or TRBV6-3 to TRBJ1-1, with 7 bases aligning to TRBD1. The germline CDR1 and CDR2 sequences are MNHEY and SVGEGT. The CDR3 extends over 15 amino acids. The V segment lost 2 bases and the J segment 5 bases; nucleotides outside the gene matches: 8. For the CDR3, the DNA is TGTGCCAGCAGTTACAGAAGGACAGGATGGACTGAAGCTTTCTTT. Protein product: CASSYRRTGWTEAFF.

This clone has just one count. The chain is built from TRBV27 and TRBJ1-5; D is unresolved. CDR1 and CDR2 (germline): MNHEY, SMNVEV (reference sequence). The V and J ends lost 2 bases and 1 base respectively, with 6 bases between them. The CDR3 covers 14 residues. This chain's CDR3 is CASSLSTSNQPQHF. The DNA for the CDR3 is TGTGCCAGCAGTTTAAGCACCAGCAATCAGCCCCAGCATTTT.

The chain carries TRBV3-1 (or the pseudogene TRBV3-2) and TRBJ2-1, with 8 bases that match TRBD2. Germline-derived CDR1 and CDR2 are LGHDT and YNNKEL (reference sequence). This CDR3 is 17 amino acids long. After removal of 5 bases from V and 7 bases from J, the junction contained 16 bases not matched to a gene. CDR3 nucleotides: TGTGCCAGCAGCTTCAGCCCAGCGGGGGTGTTAAGTAATGAGCAGTTCTTC. The encoded protein is CASSFSPAGVLSNEQFF.

The J gene is TRBJ1-2, the V gene TRBV14; D gene ambiguous. This CDR3 is 13 amino acids long. V was trimmed by 4 bases and J by 3 bases, leaving 9 bases between them. Germline V lookup: CDR1 SGHDN, CDR2 FVKESK. The CDR3 region is CASSLLRDYGYTF. The CDR3, as DNA: TGTGCCAGCAGCCTTTTGAGGGACTATGGCTACACCTTC.

This chain links TRBV2 with TRBJ1-2; 10 bases are shared with TRBD1. V lost 3 bases, J lost 5 bases, and 6 bases stayed unmatched. The CDR3 contains 15 residues. CDR1 and CDR2 (germline): SNHLY, FYNNEI. The CDR3 coding sequence is TGTGCCAGCAGTGAGAGTAGGACAGGGGGTTATGGCTACACCTTC. It yields the protein CASSESRTGGYGYTF.